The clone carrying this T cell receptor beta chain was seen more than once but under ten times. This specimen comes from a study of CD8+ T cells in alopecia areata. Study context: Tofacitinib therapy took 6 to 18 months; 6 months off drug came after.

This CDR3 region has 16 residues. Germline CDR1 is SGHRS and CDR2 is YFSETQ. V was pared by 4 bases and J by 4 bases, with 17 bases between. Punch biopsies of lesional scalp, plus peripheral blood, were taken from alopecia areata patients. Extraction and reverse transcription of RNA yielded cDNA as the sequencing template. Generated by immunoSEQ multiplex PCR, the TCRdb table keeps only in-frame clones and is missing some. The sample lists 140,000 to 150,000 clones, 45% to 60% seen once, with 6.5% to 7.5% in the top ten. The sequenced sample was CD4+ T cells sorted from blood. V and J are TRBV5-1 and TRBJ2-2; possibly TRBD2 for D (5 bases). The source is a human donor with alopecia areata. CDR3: CASSQIREAVTGELFF. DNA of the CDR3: TGCGCCAGCAGCCAGATAAGGGAAGCGGTCACCGGGGAGCTGTTTTTT.